These T cell receptor beta chains were read from a single sample in a study of blood T cell repertoires in COVID-19. Using immunoSEQ multiplex PCR, the repertoire was profiled, and TCRdb retains in-frame clones only, with some absent. The sample lists roughly 100,000 clones; roughly 87% were seen once. The sequencing input was peripheral blood. The receptor set was obtained from a man in his forties or fifties in a cohort sampled during active COVID-19. The CDR3 runs from the conserved cysteine through the conserved F or W. Each record gives: V gene, J gene, CDR3 length, D gene, clone size, CDR3 protein, CDR3 DNA. D genes are given only for firm matches. Clone sizes are given selectively: once, few, many, or a class where the clone is expanded.

V: TRBV28
J: TRBJ1-5
length: 15
D: -
size: -
CDR3: CASKVEGREIQPQHF
DNA: TGTGCCAGCAAAGTGGAGGGTAGGGAAATTCAGCCCCAGCATTTT

V: TRBV3-1/TRBV3-2
J: TRBJ2-1
length: 14
D: TRBD2
size: -
CDR3: CASSREGTYNEQFF
DNA: TGTGCCAGCAGCCGGGAGGGGACCTACAATGAGCAGTTCTTC

V: TRBV4-1
J: TRBJ2-5
length: 16
D: TRBD2
size: once
CDR3: CASSLGLAGGQETQYF
DNA: TGCGCCAGCAGCCTGGGACTAGCGGGGGGACAAGAGACCCAGTACTTC

V: TRBV6-1
J: TRBJ2-5
length: 17
D: TRBD1
size: -
CDR3: CASSEVGGRAPQETQYF
DNA: TGTGCCAGCAGTGAAGTAGGGGGCAGGGCGCCCCAAGAGACCCAGTACTTC

V: TRBV18
J: TRBJ2-2
length: 14
D: -
size: once
CDR3: CASSPTGYTGELFF
DNA: TGTGCCAGCTCACCGACAGGTTACACCGGGGAGCTGTTTTTT

V: TRBV7-9
J: TRBJ2-3
length: 16
D: TRBD1
size: few
CDR3: CASSLAPDRGLYTQYF
DNA: TGTGCCAGCAGCTTAGCGCCGGACAGGGGGCTGTATACGCAGTATTTT

V: TRBV2
J: TRBJ2-3
length: 13
D: -
size: -
CDR3: CASSAEGTDTQYF
DNA: TGTGCCAGCAGTGCTGAGGGCACAGATACGCAGTATTTT

V: TRBV6-6
J: TRBJ2-2
length: 15
D: TRBD1
size: -
CDR3: CASSYKGQGGGELFF
DNA: TGTGCCAGCAGTTACAAGGGACAGGGAGGCGGGGAGCTGTTTTTT

V: TRBV3-1/TRBV3-2
J: TRBJ1-5
length: 15
D: -
size: -
CDR3: CASSQDGGTGQPQHF
DNA: TGTGCCAGCAGCCAAGACGGTGGTACCGGGCAGCCCCAGCATTTT

V: TRBV24-1
J: TRBJ2-2
length: 16
D: -
size: -
CDR3: CATSDRATIDTGELFF
DNA: TGTGCCACCAGTGACAGGGCAACGATCGACACCGGGGAGCTGTTTTTT

V: TRBV2
J: TRBJ1-5
length: 16
D: TRBD1
size: -
CDR3: CASRPDRGWSNQPQHF
DNA: TGTGCCAGCAGACCCGACAGGGGATGGAGCAATCAGCCCCAGCATTTT

V: TRBV2
J: TRBJ1-1
length: 17
D: TRBD1
size: -
CDR3: CASSARTGFSSGLVAFF
DNA: TGTGCCAGCAGTGCTCGGACAGGGTTCTCTTCTGGCCTTGTTGCTTTCTTT

V: TRBV7-8
J: TRBJ1-6
length: 16
D: TRBD1
size: -
CDR3: CASSSNGQGLESPLHF
DNA: TGTGCCAGCAGCTCCAACGGACAGGGTCTTGAGTCACCCCTCCACTTT

V: TRBV10-3
J: TRBJ2-5
length: 15
D: -
size: -
CDR3: CAISVGGGLKETQYF
DNA: TGTGCCATCAGTGTAGGAGGCGGACTGAAAGAGACCCAGTACTTC

V: TRBV6-5
J: TRBJ1-2
length: 16
D: TRBD1
size: once
CDR3: CASSYSRTGGNYGYTF
DNA: TGTGCCAGCAGTTACTCTAGGACAGGGGGTAACTATGGCTACACCTTC

V: TRBV5-4
J: TRBJ2-1
length: 15
D: TRBD2
size: once
CDR3: CASSLGGGSYNEQFF
DNA: TGTGCCAGCAGCTTGGGGGGGGGCTCCTACAATGAGCAGTTCTTC

V: TRBV6-5
J: TRBJ1-2
length: 14
D: -
size: -
CDR3: CASSYSAGGRGYTF
DNA: TGTGCCAGCAGTTACTCGGCCGGGGGGCGAGGCTACACCTTC

V: TRBV5-4
J: TRBJ2-3
length: 16
D: TRBD2
size: -
CDR3: CASSPGLANKGDTQYF
DNA: TGTGCCAGCAGCCCCGGACTAGCCAACAAGGGAGATACGCAGTATTTT

V: TRBV20-1
J: TRBJ1-5
length: 14
D: -
size: -
CDR3: CSASRGRLNQPQHF
DNA: TGCAGTGCTAGTCGCGGGAGGTTGAATCAGCCCCAGCATTTT

V: TRBV5-1
J: TRBJ1-3
length: 14
D: -
size: -
CDR3: CASSIGGAGNTIYF
DNA: TGCGCCAGCAGCATCGGGGGGGCTGGAAACACCATATATTTT

V: TRBV15
J: TRBJ1-3
length: 13
D: -
size: -
CDR3: CATRQTSGNTIYF
DNA: TGTGCCACCAGACAGACCTCTGGAAACACCATATATTTT

V: TRBV6-1
J: TRBJ2-3
length: 18
D: TRBD2
size: -
CDR3: CASSESGLAGTSTDTQYF
DNA: TGTGCCAGCAGTGAATCGGGGCTAGCGGGTACTAGCACAGATACGCAGTATTTT

V: TRBV5-6
J: TRBJ1-2
length: 13
D: TRBD1
size: -
CDR3: CASSWEDRGKSTF
DNA: TGTGCCAGCAGCTGGGAGGACAGGGGTAAAAGTACCTTC

V: TRBV21-1
J: TRBJ1-2
length: 16
D: -
size: -
CDR3: CASSPRQVEEDYGYTF
DNA: TGTGCCAGCAGCCCTCGGCAGGTAGAGGAGGACTATGGCTACACCTTC

V: TRBV15
J: TRBJ1-4
length: 16
D: -
size: -
CDR3: CATSRDRGATNEKLFF
DNA: TGTGCCACCAGCAGAGATAGGGGCGCAACTAATGAAAAACTGTTTTTT

V: TRBV5-1
J: TRBJ1-2
length: 14
D: -
size: -
CDR3: CASNFLSGDYGYTF
DNA: TGCGCCAGCAATTTTTTGTCGGGGGACTATGGCTACACCTTC

V: TRBV4-2
J: TRBJ2-3
length: 16
D: -
size: -
CDR3: CASSPAEATSRDTQYF
DNA: TGTGCCAGCAGCCCCGCCGAAGCGACCAGTAGAGATACGCAGTATTTT

V: TRBV6-5
J: TRBJ1-5
length: 14
D: TRBD1
size: medium-sized
CDR3: CASIHGTEGQPQHF
DNA: TGTGCCAGCATCCACGGGACAGAGGGTCAGCCCCAGCATTTT

V: TRBV5-1
J: TRBJ2-1
length: 17
D: TRBD2
size: -
CDR3: CASSPVGGGTLAREQFF
DNA: TGCGCCAGCAGCCCGGTAGGCGGGGGGACACTGGCGCGCGAGCAGTTCTTC

V: TRBV3-1/TRBV3-2
J: TRBJ2-2
length: 15
D: -
size: once
CDR3: CASSQSAGRGGELFF
DNA: TGTGCCAGCAGCCAGTCGGCAGGGCGGGGCGGGGAGCTGTTTTTT

V: TRBV5-1
J: TRBJ1-5
length: 15
D: -
size: once
CDR3: CASREGTVSNQPQHF
DNA: TGCGCCAGTCGGGAGGGTACAGTTAGCAATCAGCCCCAGCATTTT

V: TRBV2
J: TRBJ2-1
length: 14
D: -
size: few
CDR3: CASTRDPGVGEQFF
DNA: TGTGCCAGCACTCGGGACCCGGGGGTCGGTGAGCAGTTCTTC

V: TRBV5-6
J: TRBJ1-1
length: 15
D: -
size: -
CDR3: CASSLGPGGYTEAFF
DNA: TGTGCCAGCAGCTTGGGGCCAGGAGGATACACTGAAGCTTTCTTT

V: TRBV2
J: TRBJ1-5
length: 12
D: -
size: -
CDR3: CASSHTNQPQHF
DNA: TGTGCCAGCAGCCACACCAATCAGCCCCAGCATTTT

V: TRBV19
J: TRBJ1-2
length: 15
D: -
size: once
CDR3: CASSTSEAAYYGYTF
DNA: TGTGCCAGTAGTACCTCCGAGGCAGCTTATTATGGCTACACCTTC

V: TRBV12-5
J: TRBJ1-5
length: 18
D: -
size: -
CDR3: CASGTSRVPTGGNQPQHF
DNA: TGTGCTAGTGGTACTTCAAGGGTGCCTACAGGTGGCAATCAGCCCCAGCATTTT

V: TRBV24-1
J: TRBJ1-2
length: 13
D: -
size: -
CDR3: CATSSRVSYGYTF
DNA: TGTGCCACCAGCAGCCGGGTCTCCTATGGCTACACCTTC

V: TRBV19
J: TRBJ1-2
length: 16
D: -
size: -
CDR3: CASSPRRGSLSHGYTF
DNA: TGTGCCAGTAGTCCCCGTCGGGGGAGCTTAAGCCATGGCTACACCTTC

V: TRBV6-2/TRBV6-3
J: TRBJ1-1
length: 12
D: -
size: -
CDR3: CASSYSRAEAFF
DNA: TGTGCCAGCAGTTATTCCAGGGCAGAAGCTTTCTTT

V: TRBV7-2
J: TRBJ2-5
length: 17
D: TRBD1
size: once
CDR3: CASSLVGGQGAGETQYF
DNA: TGTGCCAGCAGCTTAGTAGGCGGACAGGGGGCTGGAGAGACCCAGTACTTC

V: TRBV11-2
J: TRBJ2-5
length: 15
D: TRBD2
size: -
CDR3: CASSLAQRGQETQYF
DNA: TGTGCCAGCAGCTTAGCCCAGCGGGGGCAAGAGACCCAGTACTTC

V: TRBV5-5
J: TRBJ1-5
length: 15
D: -
size: few
CDR3: CASSLADSSNQPQHF
DNA: TGTGCCAGCAGCTTGGCAGACAGCAGCAATCAGCCCCAGCATTTT

V: TRBV7-9
J: TRBJ2-1
length: 17
D: -
size: -
CDR3: CASSLVRGNVPYNEQFF
DNA: TGTGCCAGCAGCTTAGTACGGGGGAACGTTCCCTACAATGAGCAGTTCTTC

V: TRBV7-9
J: TRBJ1-5
length: 16
D: -
size: -
CDR3: CASSLALGGRNQPQHF
DNA: TGTGCCAGCAGCTTGGCCCTCGGTGGGAGAAATCAGCCCCAGCATTTT

V: TRBV5-4
J: TRBJ2-1
length: 15
D: TRBD2
size: -
CDR3: CASSSGLAGENEQFF
DNA: TGTGCCAGCAGCTCTGGACTAGCGGGGGAGAATGAGCAGTTCTTC

V: TRBV7-3
J: TRBJ1-1
length: 13
D: -
size: -
CDR3: CASSSGQNTEAFF
DNA: TGTGCCAGCAGTTCGGGACAGAACACTGAAGCTTTCTTT